Listed here is a single T cell receptor beta chain. Its antigen specificity is not known. Base qualities are not recorded, but no much larger clone differs from it by a single base. The data stem from a study of shared clonotypes between healthy human individuals (TCRdb year 2020). Turning to the overall study: Three men and a couple of women, aged 18 to 49 years, made up the cohort. Per donor, three plates each were used for CD4 naive and CD4 memory, two for CD8 naive, and one for CD8 memory. The study deeply sequenced blood TCR repertoires of about 5 healthy adults to estimate repertoire size and the extent of clonotype sharing between individuals. Different laboratories and diverse techniques were used to prepare libraries and sequence TCR repertoires, to increase sequencing depth and limit assay-specific biases. Between about 0.94 and 10 billion PBMCs per donor were obtained by leukapheresis. Study-wide findings and limitations: Based on pairwise subsampling, the degree of clonotype sharing among donors was expected to be affected by sequencing depth. Even with the large sequencing depth, rarefaction of the sorted-subset datasets indicated that sequencing was incomplete. The genetic and exposure-history diversity represented was limited by the small number of donors. Estimated clonotype richness was generally larger for naive than for memory subsets. Compared with non-shared clonotypes, clonotypes shared by all four sorted-subset donors had higher generation probabilities. Across a handful of donors, approximately 5% of naive CD4, around 3.3% of naive CD8, about 2.3% of memory CD4, and approximately 0.4% of memory CD8 clonotypes were shared. Sampling was limited to blood, and TCR repertoires in tissue likely differ from TCR repertoires in blood.

Looking up the germline V gene yields CDR1 MGHRA and CDR2 YSYEKL. The CDR3 goes from the cysteine to the phenylalanine over 16 residues. The entry retains the CDR3 DNA only, 48 bases that are in frame from base 1. From V the trimming removes 4 bases and from J it removes 3 bases, while the gene matches leave 7 bases of the junction unaccounted for. Using the deep immunoSEQ assay, TCR CDR3 regions were amplified from genomic DNA by multiplex PCR. For each cell subset, the extracted genomic DNA was distributed evenly across all wells of several immunoSEQ 96-well plates, and each plate served as one replicate. For sorted subsets, approximately 200 ng of genomic DNA, equivalent to 30,000 or so T cell genomes, went into each replicate PCR. The purified libraries were quantified using a Qubit 3.0 fluorometer, sized with a Bioanalyzer 2100, and then quantified again using the KAPA Library Quantification kit. Every immunoSEQ 96-well plate was sequenced on a dedicated single-read 150-cycle Illumina NextSeq 550 flow cell. In the paper's pipeline: Because the immunoSEQ output held only junctional sequences and lacked quality scores, the filtering could not match the filtering applied to full-length reads. To assign V/J genes and CDR3, sequences were annotated using PyIR, a Python wrapper for IgBLAST v1.9, with IMGT germline references. Any read was removed if the V/J assignment was weak (E-value above 1e-6), the CDR3 was missing, or the read contained stop codons, out-of-frame junctions, or ambiguous translated residues. V3J clonotypes were defined as sequences sharing an identical inferred V gene, J gene, and CDR3 amino acid sequence. To compute the percentage overlap between repertoires, the number of shared unique clonotypes was divided by the size of the smaller repertoire. Three approaches were used to assess repertoire richness: RTK rarefaction, the Chao1 estimator, and Recon v2.1 estimates of unobserved clonotypes. Generation probabilities were computed with OLGA for all TCRbeta clonotypes obtained by the gDNA method from a few donors. Here the immuneACCESS table is served through TCRdb, limited to in-frame sequences with V and J called. Missing clones are a known gap in these copies; in checked studies unresolved V genes cover under half, and the rest lacks a known reason. The V and J calls and the clone size are those of that table, but D and trimming were determined from the DNA. For this sample there are over 2 million clones; about 95% appear just once. The ten largest clonotypes hold about 1.1% of the sample.

CD8 naive samples consisted of CD45RO-negative cells that were positively selected for CCR7, yielding a CD45RA+CCR7+ population without TemRA cells. The donors were healthy, HIV-negative adults who had no recently reported acute infections or vaccinations. All donors were Caucasian adults living in Nashville, Tennessee, USA. Blood was collected by leukapheresis, and PBMCs were isolated by Ficoll-Histopaque density gradient centrifugation and then cryopreserved in liquid nitrogen vapor phase. Purity and quantity of every magnetically sorted T cell population were checked by analytical flow cytometry. Genomic DNA was isolated from every sorted fraction and measured by UV absorbance on a Nanodrop 2000c.

This clonotype was sampled from a man in his late teens or twenties in good health. The sequencing sample was made of naive CD8+ T cells sorted from blood. What the cell subset or site label conveys for this sample: CD45RA+CCR7+. The chain is assembled from TRBV4-1 and TRBJ2-1, and 9 bases in between align with TRBD1. The nucleotides are TGCGCCAGCAGCCCCGGGCCGGGACAGGGCTACAATGAGCAGTTCTTC. The encoded protein is CASSPGPGQGYNEQFF.